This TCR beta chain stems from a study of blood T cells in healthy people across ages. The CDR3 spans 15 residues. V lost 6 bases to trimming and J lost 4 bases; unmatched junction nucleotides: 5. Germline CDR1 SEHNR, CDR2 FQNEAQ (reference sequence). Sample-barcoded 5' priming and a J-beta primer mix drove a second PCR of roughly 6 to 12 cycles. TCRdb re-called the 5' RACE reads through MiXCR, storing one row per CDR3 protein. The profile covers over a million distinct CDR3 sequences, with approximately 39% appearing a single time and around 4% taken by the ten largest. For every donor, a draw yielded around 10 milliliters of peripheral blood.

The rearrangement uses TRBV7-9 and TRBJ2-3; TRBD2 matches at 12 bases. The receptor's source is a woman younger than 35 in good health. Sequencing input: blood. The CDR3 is CASRSLAGGSDTQYF. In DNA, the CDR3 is TGTGCCAGCAGGTCTCTAGCGGGAGGGTCAGATACGCAGTATTTT. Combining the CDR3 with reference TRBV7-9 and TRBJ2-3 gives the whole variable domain DTGVSQNPRHKITKRGQNVTFRCDPISEHNRLYWYRQTLGQGPEFLTYFQNEAQLEKSRLLSDRFSAERPKGSFSTLEIQRTEQGDSAMYLCASRSLAGGSDTQYFGPGTRLTVL.